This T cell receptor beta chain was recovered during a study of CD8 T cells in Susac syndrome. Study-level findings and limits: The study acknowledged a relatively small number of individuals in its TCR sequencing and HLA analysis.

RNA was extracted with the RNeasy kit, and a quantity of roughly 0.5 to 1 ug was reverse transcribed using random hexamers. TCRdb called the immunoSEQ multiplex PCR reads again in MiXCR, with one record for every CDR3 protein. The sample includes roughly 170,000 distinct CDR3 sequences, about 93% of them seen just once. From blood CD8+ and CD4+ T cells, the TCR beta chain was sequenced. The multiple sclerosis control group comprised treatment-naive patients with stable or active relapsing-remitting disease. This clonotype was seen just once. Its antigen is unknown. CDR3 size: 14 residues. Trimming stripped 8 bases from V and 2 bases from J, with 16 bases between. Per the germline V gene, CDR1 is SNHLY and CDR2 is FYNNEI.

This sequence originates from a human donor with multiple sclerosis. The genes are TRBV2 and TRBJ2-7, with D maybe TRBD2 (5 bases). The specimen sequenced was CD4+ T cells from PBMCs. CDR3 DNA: TGTGCCAGCTCAAATCCTCTGCGGGCCTACGAGCAGTACTTC. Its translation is CASSNPLRAYEQYF. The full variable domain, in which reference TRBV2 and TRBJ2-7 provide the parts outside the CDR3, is EPEVTQTPSHQVTQMGQEVILRCVPISNHLYFYWYRQILGQKVEFLVSFYNNEISEKSEIFDDQFSVERPDGSNFTLKIRSTKLEDSAMYFCASSNPLRAYEQYFGPGTRLTVT.